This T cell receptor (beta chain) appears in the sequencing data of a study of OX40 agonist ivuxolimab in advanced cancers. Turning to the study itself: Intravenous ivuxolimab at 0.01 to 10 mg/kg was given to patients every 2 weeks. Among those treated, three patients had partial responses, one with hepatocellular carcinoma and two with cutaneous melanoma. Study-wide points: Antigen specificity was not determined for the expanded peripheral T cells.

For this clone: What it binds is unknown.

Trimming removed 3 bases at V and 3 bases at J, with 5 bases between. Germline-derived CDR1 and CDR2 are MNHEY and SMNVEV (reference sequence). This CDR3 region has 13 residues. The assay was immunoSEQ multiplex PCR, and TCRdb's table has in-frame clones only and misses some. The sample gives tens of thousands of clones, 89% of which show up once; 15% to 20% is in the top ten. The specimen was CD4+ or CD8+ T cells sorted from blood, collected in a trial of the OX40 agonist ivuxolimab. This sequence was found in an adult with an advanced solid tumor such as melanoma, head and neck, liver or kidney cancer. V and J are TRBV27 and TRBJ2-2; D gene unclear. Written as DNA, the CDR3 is TGTGCCAGCAGTTTCCCTTACACCGGGGAGCTGTTTTTT. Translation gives CASSFPYTGELFF.